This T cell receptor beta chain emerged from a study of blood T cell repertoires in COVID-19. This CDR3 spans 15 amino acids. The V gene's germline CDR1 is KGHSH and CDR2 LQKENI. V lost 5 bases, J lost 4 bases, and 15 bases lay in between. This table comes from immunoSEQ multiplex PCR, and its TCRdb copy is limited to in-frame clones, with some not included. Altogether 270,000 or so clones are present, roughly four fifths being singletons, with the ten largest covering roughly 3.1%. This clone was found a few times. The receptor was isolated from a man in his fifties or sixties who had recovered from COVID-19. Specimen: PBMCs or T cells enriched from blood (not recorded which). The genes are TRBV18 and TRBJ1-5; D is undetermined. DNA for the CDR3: TGTGCCAGCTCAATAGGAGTTTCCCCAAATCAGCCCCAGCATTTT. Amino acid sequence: CASSIGVSPNQPQHF. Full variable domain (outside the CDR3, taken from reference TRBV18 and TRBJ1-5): NAGVMQNPRHLVRRRGQEARLRCSPMKGHSHVYWYRQLPEEGLKFMVYLQKENIIDESGMPKERFSAEFPKEGPSILRIQQVVRGDSAAYFCASSIGVSPNQPQHFGDGTRLSIL.